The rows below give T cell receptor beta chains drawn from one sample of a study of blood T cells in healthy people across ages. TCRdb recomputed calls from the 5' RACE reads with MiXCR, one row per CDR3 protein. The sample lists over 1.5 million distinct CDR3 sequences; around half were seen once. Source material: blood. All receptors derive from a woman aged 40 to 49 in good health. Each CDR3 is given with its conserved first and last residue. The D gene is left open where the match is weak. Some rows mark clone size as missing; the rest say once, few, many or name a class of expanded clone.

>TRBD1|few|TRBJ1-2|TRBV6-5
TGTGCCAGCAGTTTGGGGACAGGGTATATTCACTATGGCTACACCTTC
CASSLGTGYIHYGYTF
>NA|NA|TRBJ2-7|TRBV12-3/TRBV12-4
TGTGCCAGCAGCCCTAGAGGGAGCGGCTACGAGCAGTACTTC
CASSPRGSGYEQYF
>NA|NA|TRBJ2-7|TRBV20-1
TGCAGTGCTAGGGACAGCTATGGCGTCTCCTACGAGCAGTACTTC
CSARDSYGVSYEQYF
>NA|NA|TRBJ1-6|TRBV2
TGTGCCAGCACCGAGATGTCTTCACCCCTCCACTTT
CASTEMSSPLHF
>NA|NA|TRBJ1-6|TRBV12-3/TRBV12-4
TGTGCCAGCAGCCATACCGGGAAGAGGAATTCACCCCTCCACTTT
CASSHTGKRNSPLHF
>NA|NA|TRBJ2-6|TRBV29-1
TGCAGCGTGGGGTGGACTGGGGCCAACGTCCTGACTTTC
CSVGWTGANVLTF
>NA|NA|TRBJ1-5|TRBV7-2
TGTGCCAGCAGCTCCCCTAAGGCGCAGGGAGCGAATCAGCCCCAGCATTTT
CASSSPKAQGANQPQHF
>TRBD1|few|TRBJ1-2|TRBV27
TGTGCCAGCAGACCAGGGACAGTGATATATGGCTACACCTTC
CASRPGTVIYGYTF
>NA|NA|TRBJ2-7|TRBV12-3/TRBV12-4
TGTGCCAGCAGTTTGGCCCTCCAAATCAGGCCCTACGAGCAGTACTTC
CASSLALQIRPYEQYF
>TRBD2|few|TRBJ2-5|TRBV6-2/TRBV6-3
TGTGCCAGCAGTTCCCCAGCGGGGGGCATATCGACCCAGTACTTC
CASSSPAGGISTQYF
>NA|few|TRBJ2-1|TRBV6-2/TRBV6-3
TGTGCCAGCAGTTCCCGATGGGAGCAGTTCTTC
CASSSRWEQFF
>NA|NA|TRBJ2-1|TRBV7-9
TGTGCCAGCAGCTTAAGGTCCCGTCCTTCCCATATCCGGGGCGGGGATGAGCAGTTCTTC
CASSLRSRPSHIRGGDEQFF
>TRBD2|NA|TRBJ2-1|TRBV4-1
TGCGCCAGCAGCCCCGACGGACTAGCGGGGACCTACAATGAGCAGTTCTTC
CASSPDGLAGTYNEQFF
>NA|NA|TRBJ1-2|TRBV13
TGTGCCAGCAGCTTAGGCCCCAGGGGTAACTATGGCTACACCTTC
CASSLGPRGNYGYTF
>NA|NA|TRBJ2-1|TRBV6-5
TGTGCCAGCAGCGCAGGGTGGGGAGTTGTAGTTGAGCAGTTCTTC
CASSAGWGVVVEQFF
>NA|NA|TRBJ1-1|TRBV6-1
TGTGCCAGCAGAGGACACCACTCCGGGAACACTGAAGCTTTCTTT
CASRGHHSGNTEAFF
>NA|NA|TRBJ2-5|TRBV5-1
TGCGCCAGCAGCTTTCTCGGGGACTACCAAGAGACCCAGTACTTC
CASSFLGDYQETQYF
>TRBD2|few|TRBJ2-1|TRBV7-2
TGTGCCAGCAGCCACGGGACTAGCGGGGGCCTCGCGGGGGAGCAGTTCTTC
CASSHGTSGGLAGEQFF
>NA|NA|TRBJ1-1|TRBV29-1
TGCAGCGTTGCAATAAAGGGGAACCTAGGGGGAAGAATTGAAGCTTTCTTT
CSVAIKGNLGGRIEAFF
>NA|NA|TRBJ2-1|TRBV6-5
TGTGCCAGCAGCATCAGGGTAAGGGGCCCTGAGCAGTTCTTC
CASSIRVRGPEQFF
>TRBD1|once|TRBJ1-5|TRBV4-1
TGCGCCAGCAGCCAGCGACAGGGGCCCCTAAATCAGCCCCAGCATTTT
CASSQRQGPLNQPQHF
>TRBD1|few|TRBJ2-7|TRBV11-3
TGTGCCAGCAGCAGGACAGGTAACTCCTACGAGCAGTACTTC
CASSRTGNSYEQYF
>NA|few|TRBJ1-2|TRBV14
TGTGCCAGCAGCCCCATCAAAGGGGCCTATGGCTACACCTTC
CASSPIKGAYGYTF
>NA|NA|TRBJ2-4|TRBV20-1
TGCAGTGCCAAAGAGGGCCGCGGGCCAGCCAAAAACATTCAGTACTTC
CSAKEGRGPAKNIQYF
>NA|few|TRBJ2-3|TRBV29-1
TGCAGCGTTGAAGATAATAAGAATACGCAGTATTTT
CSVEDNKNTQYF
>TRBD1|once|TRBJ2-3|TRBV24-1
TGTGCCACCAGTGACACAGGGGTGTACACAGATACGCAGTATTTT
CATSDTGVYTDTQYF
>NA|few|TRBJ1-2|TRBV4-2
TGTGCCAGCAGAAGCGTAGGCCCAAGCTGGGGTTACACCTTC
CASRSVGPSWGYTF
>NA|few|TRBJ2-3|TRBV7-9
TGTGCCAGCGCATTTGGGGATACGCAGTATTTT
CASAFGDTQYF
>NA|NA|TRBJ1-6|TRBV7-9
TGTGCCAGCATCCCATCGGGGTCCTATAATTCACCCCTCCACTTT
CASIPSGSYNSPLHF
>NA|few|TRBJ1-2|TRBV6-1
TGTGCCAGCAGTGATATAGTAGGCTACACCTTC
CASSDIVGYTF
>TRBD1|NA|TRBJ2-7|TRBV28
TGTGCCAGCAGTTCGGTCCGGGACAGATCCTACGAGCAGTACTTC
CASSSVRDRSYEQYF
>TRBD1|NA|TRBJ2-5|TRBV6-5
TGTGCCAGCAGACGGGGACAGCAAAAACAAGAGACCCAGTACTTC
CASRRGQQKQETQYF
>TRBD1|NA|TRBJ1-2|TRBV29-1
TGCAGCGCTGCACAGGGGGCATCTGGCTACACCTTC
CSAAQGASGYTF
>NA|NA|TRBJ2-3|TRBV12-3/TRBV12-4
TGTGCCAGCAGTTTAGGAGGGTTTGGGTCAGATACGCAGTATTTT
CASSLGGFGSDTQYF
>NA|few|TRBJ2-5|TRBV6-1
TGTGCCAGCAGTGCCCTTGACATGGGGACCCAGTACTTC
CASSALDMGTQYF
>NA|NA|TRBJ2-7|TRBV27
TGTGCCAGCAGTGCCGTGAAGGACTACGAGCAGTACTTC
CASSAVKDYEQYF
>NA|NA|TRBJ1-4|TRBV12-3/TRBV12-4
TGTGCCAGCAGTCGGGCTAGAGATGAAAAACTGTTTTTT
CASSRARDEKLFF
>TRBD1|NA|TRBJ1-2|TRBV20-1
TGCAGTGCTCGAACGGACAGGGGCGGCCGTGGCTACACCTTC
CSARTDRGGRGYTF
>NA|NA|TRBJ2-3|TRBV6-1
TGTGCCGGCAGTGAAAGCGATGGGCGTACGCAGTATTTT
CAGSESDGRTQYF
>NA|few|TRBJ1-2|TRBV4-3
TGCGCCAGCAGCCAAGAAAAGGGCAGGGGCGGAGATGGCTACACCTTC
CASSQEKGRGGDGYTF
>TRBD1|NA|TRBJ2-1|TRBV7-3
TGTGCCAGCCAGGGACAGGGAGGCAATGAGCAGTTCTTC
CASQGQGGNEQFF
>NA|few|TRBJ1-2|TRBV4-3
TGCGCCAGCAGCCAAGAAGGCGACACTTATGGCTACACCTTC
CASSQEGDTYGYTF
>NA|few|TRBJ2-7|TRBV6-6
TGTGCCAGCAGTTACTCGAGGGCAGGGGGGAGCTACGAGCAGTACTTC
CASSYSRAGGSYEQYF
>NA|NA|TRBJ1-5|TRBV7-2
TGTGCCAGCAGCTCCCGATGGGGAAAGGCTCAGCCCCAGCATTTT
CASSSRWGKAQPQHF
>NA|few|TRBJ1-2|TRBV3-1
TGTGCCAGCAGCCATGTAGGGGGAATAGCGAGTGGCTACACCTTC
CASSHVGGIASGYTF
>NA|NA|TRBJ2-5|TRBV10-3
TGTGCCATCAGTGAGAACAGCCAAGAGACCCAGTACTTC
CAISENSQETQYF
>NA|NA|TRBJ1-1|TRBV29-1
TGCAGCGTTGTGAGGCAGGAGCCTCAGAACACTGAAGCTTTCTTT
CSVVRQEPQNTEAFF
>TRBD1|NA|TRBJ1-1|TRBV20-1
TGCAGTGCCCTAGACAGGGGGGACACTGAAGCTTTCTTT
CSALDRGDTEAFF